A selection of T cell receptor beta chains follows, all from one sample in a study of OX40 agonist ivuxolimab in advanced cancers. The protocol was immunoSEQ multiplex PCR, while the TCRdb copy is restricted to in-frame clones and leaves out a portion. The sample has about 62,000 clones, 90% to 95% seen once. The input for sequencing was CD4+ or CD8+ T cells sorted from blood, taken in a trial of the OX40 agonist ivuxolimab. These receptors were obtained from an adult with an advanced solid tumor such as melanoma, head and neck, liver or kidney cancer. The CDR3 runs from the conserved cysteine through the conserved F or W. Fields, in order: J gene, CDR3 length, D gene, clone size, V gene, CDR3 protein, CDR3 DNA. D genes are given only for firm matches. Clone size appears in some rows only: once, few, many, or a class for an expanded clone.

J gene: TRBJ2-2; CDR3 length: 14; D gene: NA; clone size: NA; V gene: TRBV6-6; CDR3 protein: CASSYSTGTGELFF; CDR3 DNA: TGTGCCAGCAGTTACTCGACGGGAACCGGGGAGCTGTTTTTT
J gene: TRBJ1-5; CDR3 length: 12; D gene: NA; clone size: NA; V gene: TRBV5-6; CDR3 protein: CASSLGNQPQHF; CDR3 DNA: TGTGCCAGCAGCTTAGGCAATCAGCCCCAGCATTTT
J gene: TRBJ1-1; CDR3 length: 13; D gene: NA; clone size: NA; V gene: TRBV10-3; CDR3 protein: CAISDNRNTEAFF; CDR3 DNA: TGTGCCATCAGTGATAACAGGAACACTGAAGCTTTCTTT
J gene: TRBJ2-7; CDR3 length: 14; D gene: NA; clone size: NA; V gene: TRBV9; CDR3 protein: CASSVAAEAYEQYF; CDR3 DNA: TGTGCCAGCAGCGTAGCTGCCGAAGCCTACGAGCAGTATTTC
J gene: TRBJ1-3; CDR3 length: 12; D gene: NA; clone size: NA; V gene: TRBV11-2; CDR3 protein: CASSLAGNTIYF; CDR3 DNA: TGTGCCAGCAGCTTAGCCGGAAACACCATATATTTT
J gene: TRBJ1-2; CDR3 length: 17; D gene: TRBD1; clone size: once; V gene: TRBV4-2; CDR3 protein: CASSQDPAGGEAYGYTF; CDR3 DNA: TGTGCCAGCAGCCAAGACCCCGCAGGGGGCGAGGCCTATGGCTACACCTTC
J gene: TRBJ2-5; CDR3 length: 15; D gene: TRBD2; clone size: NA; V gene: TRBV4-1; CDR3 protein: CASSQRLAGEETQYF; CDR3 DNA: TGCGCCAGCAGCCAACGACTAGCGGGAGAGGAGACCCAGTACTTC
J gene: TRBJ2-7; CDR3 length: 15; D gene: TRBD1; clone size: NA; V gene: TRBV5-6; CDR3 protein: CASSPPSSGGYEQYF; CDR3 DNA: TGTGCCAGCAGTCCCCCCTCGTCAGGGGGTTACGAGCAGTACTTC
J gene: TRBJ2-1; CDR3 length: 13; D gene: NA; clone size: NA; V gene: TRBV7-6; CDR3 protein: CASSLVDTNEQFF; CDR3 DNA: TGTGCCAGCAGCTTAGTGGATACCAATGAGCAGTTCTTC
J gene: TRBJ2-5; CDR3 length: 14; D gene: NA; clone size: NA; V gene: TRBV6-5; CDR3 protein: CASSQTGRWETQYF; CDR3 DNA: TGTGCCAGCAGCCAGACAGGGAGGTGGGAGACCCAGTACTTC
J gene: TRBJ2-7; CDR3 length: 16; D gene: TRBD2; clone size: NA; V gene: TRBV13; CDR3 protein: CASSLGLAGGRYEQYF; CDR3 DNA: TGTGCCAGCAGCTTAGGACTAGCGGGGGGGCGGTACGAGCAGTACTTC
J gene: TRBJ2-7; CDR3 length: 13; D gene: NA; clone size: NA; V gene: TRBV30; CDR3 protein: CAWSVSVTYEQYF; CDR3 DNA: TGTGCCTGGAGTGTATCTGTAACCTACGAGCAGTACTTC
J gene: TRBJ1-2; CDR3 length: 16; D gene: TRBD1; clone size: once; V gene: TRBV2; CDR3 protein: CASSETPTGASYGYTF; CDR3 DNA: TGTGCCAGCAGTGAAACCCCGACAGGGGCGAGCTATGGCTACACCTTC
J gene: TRBJ1-4; CDR3 length: 14; D gene: TRBD1; clone size: NA; V gene: TRBV19; CDR3 protein: CASSMDRTNEKLFF; CDR3 DNA: TGTGCCAGTAGTATGGACAGGACTAATGAAAAACTGTTTTTT
J gene: TRBJ2-5; CDR3 length: 14; D gene: NA; clone size: NA; V gene: TRBV5-8; CDR3 protein: CASSLTGSQETQYF; CDR3 DNA: TGTGCCAGCAGCTTGACCGGGTCCCAAGAGACCCAGTACTTC
J gene: TRBJ2-5; CDR3 length: 13; D gene: NA; clone size: NA; V gene: TRBV14; CDR3 protein: CASSPRGVWTQYF; CDR3 DNA: TGTGCCAGCAGCCCGCGCGGGGTGTGGACCCAGTACTTC
J gene: TRBJ2-3; CDR3 length: 14; D gene: NA; clone size: NA; V gene: TRBV2; CDR3 protein: CASIPGGRVDTQYF; CDR3 DNA: TGTGCCAGCATACCTGGGGGCCGGGTAGATACGCAGTATTTT
J gene: TRBJ2-7; CDR3 length: 13; D gene: TRBD2; clone size: NA; V gene: TRBV10-2; CDR3 protein: CASSGLAGDEQYF; CDR3 DNA: TGCGCCAGCAGTGGTCTAGCGGGTGACGAGCAGTACTTC
J gene: TRBJ2-2; CDR3 length: 16; D gene: TRBD1; clone size: once; V gene: TRBV4-3; CDR3 protein: CASSQVARGWTGELFF; CDR3 DNA: TGCGCCAGCAGCCAAGTAGCCAGGGGGTGGACCGGGGAGCTGTTTTTT
J gene: TRBJ1-5; CDR3 length: 16; D gene: NA; clone size: NA; V gene: TRBV12-2; CDR3 protein: CASRRGQTYSNQPQHF; CDR3 DNA: TGTGCAAGTCGCCGGGGCCAAACATATAGCAATCAGCCCCAGCATTTT
J gene: TRBJ1-4; CDR3 length: 14; D gene: NA; clone size: NA; V gene: TRBV19; CDR3 protein: CASSTPRGYEKLFF; CDR3 DNA: TGTGCCAGTAGTACCCCTAGGGGGTACGAAAAACTGTTTTTT
J gene: TRBJ1-1; CDR3 length: 14; D gene: NA; clone size: NA; V gene: TRBV4-3; CDR3 protein: CASSQGAGWAEAFF; CDR3 DNA: TGCGCCAGCAGCCAAGGTGCAGGGTGGGCTGAAGCTTTCTTT
J gene: TRBJ1-4; CDR3 length: 16; D gene: TRBD1; clone size: NA; V gene: TRBV5-1; CDR3 protein: CASSPETGGLGEKLFF; CDR3 DNA: TGCGCCAGCAGCCCGGAGACAGGGGGTCTGGGTGAAAAACTGTTTTTT
J gene: TRBJ2-5; CDR3 length: 13; D gene: NA; clone size: NA; V gene: TRBV10-3; CDR3 protein: CAISVGGQETQYF; CDR3 DNA: TGTGCCATCTCGGTCGGGGGCCAAGAGACCCAGTACTTC
J gene: TRBJ2-7; CDR3 length: 11; D gene: NA; clone size: NA; V gene: TRBV12-5; CDR3 protein: CASGLTYEQYF; CDR3 DNA: TGTGCTAGTGGTTTGACCTACGAGCAGTACTTC
J gene: TRBJ2-1; CDR3 length: 15; D gene: TRBD2; clone size: NA; V gene: TRBV4-3; CDR3 protein: CASSQTVGGYNEQFF; CDR3 DNA: TGCGCCAGCAGCCAAACAGTGGGGGGGTATAATGAGCAGTTCTTC
J gene: TRBJ1-1; CDR3 length: 17; D gene: TRBD1; clone size: NA; V gene: TRBV13; CDR3 protein: CASSLRYRTGDHTEAFF; CDR3 DNA: TGTGCCAGCAGCTTACGCTACCGTACAGGGGACCACACTGAAGCTTTCTTT
J gene: TRBJ2-7; CDR3 length: 16; D gene: TRBD2; clone size: few; V gene: TRBV4-3; CDR3 protein: CASSQDWGSGNYEQYF; CDR3 DNA: TGCGCCAGCAGCCAAGATTGGGGTAGCGGGAATTACGAGCAGTACTTC
J gene: TRBJ1-1; CDR3 length: 16; D gene: NA; clone size: NA; V gene: TRBV4-1; CDR3 protein: CASSQDFRQGRAEAFF; CDR3 DNA: TGCGCCAGCAGCCAAGATTTTAGGCAGGGGCGGGCTGAAGCTTTCTTT
J gene: TRBJ1-3; CDR3 length: 14; D gene: NA; clone size: NA; V gene: TRBV13; CDR3 protein: CASSVGGPQNTIYF; CDR3 DNA: TGTGCCAGCAGCGTGGGGGGGCCGCAAAACACCATATATTTT
J gene: TRBJ2-2; CDR3 length: 14; D gene: NA; clone size: NA; V gene: TRBV4-3; CDR3 protein: CASSQDTGAGELFF; CDR3 DNA: TGCGCCAGCAGCCAAGACACGGGGGCCGGGGAGCTGTTTTTT
J gene: TRBJ2-3; CDR3 length: 15; D gene: TRBD1; clone size: NA; V gene: TRBV25-1; CDR3 protein: CATRPTGGYEDTQYF; CDR3 DNA: TGTGCCACCCGACCGACAGGGGGCTATGAAGATACGCAGTATTTT
J gene: TRBJ1-1; CDR3 length: 15; D gene: NA; clone size: NA; V gene: TRBV4-1; CDR3 protein: CASSQRGTLNTEAFF; CDR3 DNA: TGCGCCAGCAGCCAAAGAGGGACCTTGAACACTGAAGCTTTCTTT
J gene: TRBJ2-7; CDR3 length: 18; D gene: TRBD2; clone size: NA; V gene: TRBV12-5; CDR3 protein: CASGLDQTSEKPDYEQYF; CDR3 DNA: TGTGCTAGTGGTTTGGATCAAACTAGCGAGAAGCCCGACTACGAGCAGTACTTC
J gene: TRBJ1-5; CDR3 length: 16; D gene: NA; clone size: NA; V gene: TRBV19; CDR3 protein: CASSIALYRGGQPQHF; CDR3 DNA: TGTGCCAGTAGTATAGCCCTTTATAGGGGCGGTCAGCCCCAGCATTTT
J gene: TRBJ2-7; CDR3 length: 11; D gene: NA; clone size: NA; V gene: TRBV29-1; CDR3 protein: CSVEGLGEQYF; CDR3 DNA: TGCAGCGTTGAGGGCTTGGGAGAGCAGTACTTC
J gene: TRBJ2-5; CDR3 length: 15; D gene: TRBD2; clone size: once; V gene: TRBV2; CDR3 protein: CASTSGTSGRETQYF; CDR3 DNA: TGTGCCAGCACCTCCGGGACTAGCGGGAGAGAGACCCAGTACTTC
J gene: TRBJ1-2; CDR3 length: 16; D gene: TRBD1; clone size: NA; V gene: TRBV7-9; CDR3 protein: CASSLARDRGRYGYTF; CDR3 DNA: TGTGCCAGCAGCTTAGCTCGGGACAGGGGACGCTATGGCTACACCTTC
J gene: TRBJ2-7; CDR3 length: 16; D gene: TRBD1; clone size: few; V gene: TRBV9; CDR3 protein: CASSTRTGTGGHEQYF; CDR3 DNA: TGTGCCAGCAGCACCCGAACCGGGACAGGGGGCCACGAGCAGTACTTC
J gene: TRBJ2-5; CDR3 length: 14; D gene: TRBD2; clone size: once; V gene: TRBV27; CDR3 protein: CASSPRGASETQYF; CDR3 DNA: TGTGCCAGCAGTCCGCGGGGGGCCTCTGAGACCCAGTACTTC
J gene: TRBJ2-4; CDR3 length: 17; D gene: NA; clone size: NA; V gene: TRBV4-2; CDR3 protein: CASSQDQASWVKNIQYF; CDR3 DNA: TGTGCCAGCAGCCAAGATCAGGCTAGCTGGGTCAAAAACATTCAGTACTTC
J gene: TRBJ1-1; CDR3 length: 14; D gene: NA; clone size: NA; V gene: TRBV4-1; CDR3 protein: CASTHVGEATEAFF; CDR3 DNA: TGCGCCAGCACCCACGTGGGGGAGGCCACTGAAGCTTTCTTT
J gene: TRBJ1-2; CDR3 length: 14; D gene: TRBD1; clone size: NA; V gene: TRBV11-2; CDR3 protein: CASSTRDSNYGYTF; CDR3 DNA: TGTGCCAGCAGCACGCGGGACAGCAACTATGGCTACACCTTC
J gene: TRBJ2-1; CDR3 length: 16; D gene: NA; clone size: NA; V gene: TRBV5-1; CDR3 protein: CASSPEGTDFYNEQFF; CDR3 DNA: TGCGCCAGCAGCCCGGAGGGGACAGATTTTTACAATGAGCAGTTCTTC
J gene: TRBJ1-2; CDR3 length: 15; D gene: NA; clone size: NA; V gene: TRBV9; CDR3 protein: CASSVVAAGALGYTF; CDR3 DNA: TGTGCCAGCAGCGTAGTAGCGGCAGGGGCTCTTGGCTACACCTTC
J gene: TRBJ2-5; CDR3 length: 16; D gene: TRBD1; clone size: once; V gene: TRBV9; CDR3 protein: CASSARQGAQVETQYF; CDR3 DNA: TGTGCCAGCAGCGCCAGACAGGGGGCGCAGGTAGAGACCCAGTACTTC
J gene: TRBJ2-1; CDR3 length: 15; D gene: TRBD1; clone size: NA; V gene: TRBV13; CDR3 protein: CASSLGTGIYNEQFF; CDR3 DNA: TGTGCCAGCAGCTTGGGGACAGGAATTTACAATGAGCAGTTCTTC
J gene: TRBJ2-7; CDR3 length: 14; D gene: TRBD2; clone size: NA; V gene: TRBV11-2; CDR3 protein: CASLSSGSSYEQYF; CDR3 DNA: TGTGCCAGCCTCTCTAGCGGGAGCTCCTACGAGCAGTACTTC
J gene: TRBJ2-2; CDR3 length: 18; D gene: NA; clone size: NA; V gene: TRBV27; CDR3 protein: CASSLKSISAWNTGELFF; CDR3 DNA: TGTGCCAGCAGTTTAAAATCCATATCAGCCTGGAACACCGGGGAGCTGTTTTTT
J gene: TRBJ2-2; CDR3 length: 16; D gene: TRBD1; clone size: once; V gene: TRBV9; CDR3 protein: CASSVVRGPNTGELFF; CDR3 DNA: TGTGCCAGCAGCGTAGTAAGGGGGCCGAACACCGGGGAGCTGTTTTTT
J gene: TRBJ2-3; CDR3 length: 15; D gene: TRBD2; clone size: NA; V gene: TRBV6-6; CDR3 protein: CASIPLAGAGDTQYF; CDR3 DNA: TGTGCCAGCATCCCACTAGCGGGAGCAGGAGATACGCAGTATTTT
J gene: TRBJ1-6; CDR3 length: 14; D gene: TRBD1; clone size: NA; V gene: TRBV7-9; CDR3 protein: CASSSGQGYSPLHF; CDR3 DNA: TGTGCCAGCAGCTCCGGACAGGGGTATTCACCCCTCCACTTT
J gene: TRBJ2-6; CDR3 length: 15; D gene: NA; clone size: NA; V gene: TRBV7-8; CDR3 protein: CASSPGPTGANVLTF; CDR3 DNA: TGTGCCAGCAGCCCTGGGCCCACTGGGGCCAACGTCCTGACTTTC
J gene: TRBJ2-1; CDR3 length: 16; D gene: TRBD2; clone size: NA; V gene: TRBV6-6; CDR3 protein: CASSYSGLASYNEQFF; CDR3 DNA: TGTGCCAGCAGTTACTCGGGACTAGCGTCGTACAATGAGCAGTTCTTC
J gene: TRBJ1-2; CDR3 length: 12; D gene: NA; clone size: NA; V gene: TRBV29-1; CDR3 protein: CSVEDRPYGYTF; CDR3 DNA: TGCAGCGTTGAAGATCGTCCCTATGGCTACACCTTC